A single sample gave rise to the 30 T cell receptor beta chains below, sequenced in a study of blood T cell repertoires in COVID-19. Assay used: immunoSEQ multiplex PCR; TCRdb lists only in-frame clones, some missing. The sample lists over 350,000 clones, about 85% occurring once. The specimen sequenced was PBMCs or T cells enriched from blood (not recorded which). These receptors originate from a woman in her late teens or twenties with acute COVID-19.

The gene calls are TRBV7-9 and TRBJ1-6; D remains unclear. CDR3 length: 15 amino acids. V was clipped by 1 base and J by 10 bases, with 14 bases between them. Per germline, CDR1 SEHNR and CDR2 FQNEAQ (reference sequence). The CDR3 region has the DNA TGTGCCAGCAGCTTAGTTGGGGAGGGTGGATCACCCCTCCACTTT. Translated: CASSLVGEGGSPLHF.

The J gene is TRBJ2-5, the V gene TRBV19; D perhaps matches TRBD2 (7 bases). CDR1 and CDR2 (germline): LNHDA, SQIVND (reference sequence). The V gene lost 5 bases and the J gene lost 2 bases, with 21 bases spanning the gap. The CDR3 is 17 amino acids. As DNA, the CDR3 is TGTGCCAGTAGTCATCTCCTGGGGCGGGGGCAACAAGAGACCCAGTACTTC. This codes for CASSHLLGRGQQETQYF.

V and J are TRBV5-1 and TRBJ1-1, with D maybe TRBD1 (5 bases). CDR1 is SGHRS, CDR2 YFSETQ, per germline. V dropped 4 bases and J dropped 1 base, with 11 bases sitting between them. The CDR3 runs to 14 residues. CDR3 nucleotides: TGCGCCAGCAGCCAGGGACTTACGAACACTGAAGCTTTCTTT. It yields the protein CASSQGLTNTEAFF.

This clone came up a few times. V is TRBV28 and J is TRBJ1-1; possible D gene TRBD1, 5 bases. This CDR3 is built from 13 residues. Germline V lookup: CDR1 MDHEN, CDR2 SYDVKM. Trimming took off 5 bases at V and 0 bases at J, with 7 bases between the two ends. The CDR3 region is CASSGHMNTEAFF. The CDR3 DNA reads TGTGCCAGCAGTGGACACATGAACACTGAAGCTTTCTTT.

The rearrangement links TRBV30 to TRBJ1-1, with D possibly TRBD1 on 6 matching bases. Germline V gene data show CDR1 as GTSNPN and CDR2 as SVGIG (reference sequence). Trimming took off 3 bases at V and 3 bases at J, with 17 bases between the two ends. The CDR3 is 15 amino acids. The CDR3 spells CAWSRMNREDTEAFF. The CDR3 DNA follows: TGTGCCTGGAGCCGGATGAACAGGGAAGACACTGAAGCTTTCTTT.

The CDR3 spells CASSLERGEQFF. The CDR3 nucleotides are TGTGCCAGCAGCTTGGAGCGGGGTGAGCAGTTCTTC. This rearrangement joins TRBV5-4 to TRBJ2-1; 7 bases match TRBD2. The CDR3 has 12 residues. After removal of 0 bases from V and 9 bases from J, the junction contained 0 bases not matched to a gene. Germline loops: CDR1 SGHNT, CDR2 YYREEE (reference sequence).

This chain links TRBV29-1 with TRBJ1-1; unclear D gene. Trimming cost V 7 bases and J 0 bases, with 12 bases left between them. The CDR3 extends over 13 amino acids. Germline loops: CDR1 SQVTM, CDR2 ANQGSEA. The CDR3 is CSASGFMNTEAFF. In DNA, the CDR3 is TGCAGCGCCTCCGGGTTCATGAACACTGAAGCTTTCTTT.

The chain recombines TRBV24-1 with TRBJ1-2; D perhaps matches TRBD1 (5 bases). CDR1 and CDR2 from the germline V gene are KGHDR and SFDVKD. The CDR3 length is 14 residues. Trimming took 3 bases from V and 2 from J, leaving 9 bases between them. CDR3 coding DNA: TGTGCCACCAGTGATCACAGGTCCAACTATGGCTACACCTTC. Translating gives CATSDHRSNYGYTF.

This chain connects TRBV30 to TRBJ1-2; D is ambiguous. Trimming took 0 bases from V and 8 from J, leaving 13 bases between them. This CDR3 has 13 amino acids. The germline V gene encodes CDR1 GTSNPN and CDR2 SVGIG (reference sequence). The CDR3 protein is CAWSVQLSEGYTF. The DNA for the CDR3 is TGTGCCTGGAGTGTACAACTTTCGGAGGGCTACACCTTC.

This rearrangement joins TRBV4-1 to TRBJ2-5; perhaps TRBD2 as D (5 bases). Germline assignment: CDR1 MGHRA and CDR2 YSYEKL. Trimming shortened V by 0 bases and J by 4 bases, and 15 bases separated the two germline ends. The CDR3 loop spans 16 amino acids. The CDR3 loop reads CASSQESIRGRETQYF. CDR3 nucleotide sequence: TGCGCCAGCAGCCAAGAATCGATAAGAGGGAGAGAGACCCAGTACTTC.

The chain is built from TRBV11-3 and TRBJ2-7, with 8 nucleotides matching TRBD2. CDR1 is SGHNT, CDR2 YENEEA, per germline. The V segment lost 7 bases and the J segment 7 bases; nucleotides outside the gene matches: 9. This CDR3 has 13 residues. CDR3: CASKGTRALEQYF. CDR3 coding DNA: TGTGCCAGCAAGGGGACTAGGGCCCTGGAGCAGTACTTC.

This chain links TRBV11-2 with TRBJ2-2, with 7 bases that match TRBD2. The germline CDR1 and CDR2 sequences are SGHAT and FQNNGV. V trimming: 5 bases; J trimming: 5 bases; junction bases outside the gene matches: 14. This CDR3 contains 17 residues. CDR3 in amino acids: CASSHSKGRAWTGELFF. The CDR3 region has the DNA TGTGCCAGCAGCCACTCTAAGGGGAGGGCCTGGACCGGGGAGCTGTTTTTT.

The chain joins TRBV7-6 to TRBJ2-5, with D maybe TRBD1 (6 bases). V was clipped by 4 bases and J by 4 bases, with 13 bases between them. There are 14 residues in the CDR3. Per the germline V gene, CDR1 is SGHVS and CDR2 is FNYEAQ. The CDR3 DNA is TGTGCCAGCAGCTACAGGGTGGGATTAGAGACCCAGTACTTC. Translating gives CASSYRVGLETQYF.

CDR3 loop: CASSQGSGGPGETQYF. The CDR3 DNA reads as TGTGCCAGCAGCCAAGGATCGGGGGGGCCTGGGGAGACCCAGTACTTC. The V and J genes are TRBV3-1 (or the pseudogene TRBV3-2) and TRBJ2-5, with TRBD2 matching 8 bases. The trim removed 1 base at V and 5 bases at J, leaving 9 bases unmatched. Germline V lookup: CDR1 LGHDT, CDR2 YNNKEL (reference sequence). The CDR3 is made up of 16 amino acids.

This chain joins TRBV4-1 and TRBJ1-2, with D possibly TRBD1 on 6 matching bases. The CDR3 consists of 15 residues. From germline, CDR1 is MGHRA and CDR2 YSYEKL. V was pared by 0 bases and J by 2 bases, with 10 bases between. CDR3 sequence: CASSQDRGTNYGYTF. CDR3 in DNA: TGCGCCAGCAGCCAAGATAGGGGGACCAACTATGGCTACACCTTC.

The rearrangement joins TRBV4-1 to TRBJ2-2, with D perhaps TRBD2 (6 bases). CDR1 MGHRA and CDR2 YSYEKL come from the germline V gene. Trimming pared 1 base from V and 7 bases from J, leaving 16 bases between. The CDR3 covers 16 residues. The CDR3 loop is CASSQVITGDVGELFF. CDR3 nucleotide sequence: TGCGCCAGCAGCCAAGTCATAACGGGAGACGTCGGGGAGCTGTTTTTT.

V and J are TRBV9 and TRBJ1-3; D gene unclear. The germline V gene encodes CDR1 SGDLS and CDR2 YYNGEE. The CDR3 is 14 residues long. Trimming removed 0 bases from V and 4 bases from J, with 8 bases in between. In nucleotides, the CDR3 is TGTGCCAGCAGCGTAGGGGCAGGAGGAAACACCATATATTTT. This gives the protein CASSVGAGGNTIYF.

The chain links TRBV10-3 to TRBJ2-7, with D maybe TRBD1 (6 bases). The germline V and J ends were trimmed by 6 bases and 5 bases, with 20 bases remaining between them. The CDR3 is 15 residues long. The germline CDR1 and CDR2 sequences are ENHRY and SYGVKD. The CDR3: CAIRRDGRGLDEQYF. The CDR3 bases are TGTGCCATCAGGCGAGATGGCAGGGGATTGGACGAGCAGTACTTC.

The rearrangement joins TRBV3-1 (or the pseudogene TRBV3-2) to TRBJ2-7, with 10 nucleotides matching TRBD1. V lost 6 bases to trimming and J lost 3 bases; unmatched junction nucleotides: 2. The germline gives CDR1 LGHDT, CDR2 YNNKEL (reference sequence). This CDR3 spans 13 amino acids. In DNA form, the CDR3 reads TGTGCCAGCAGGGGGGACAGGGGCTACGAGCAGTACTTC. This sequence encodes CASRGDRGYEQYF.

The chain recombines TRBV25-1 with TRBJ1-4; no firm D call. CDR1 and CDR2 from the germline V gene are MGHDK and SYGVNS. The CDR3 consists of 14 residues. The V gene lost 8 bases and the J gene lost 0 bases, with 10 bases spanning the gap. This CDR3 reads CASGGIPTNEKLFF. Here the CDR3 DNA reads TGTGCCAGCGGAGGTATTCCAACTAATGAAAAACTGTTTTTT.

The chain uses TRBV19 and TRBJ1-2, with 12 bases lining up with TRBD1. The CDR3 runs to 16 residues. The germline CDR1 and CDR2 sequences are LNHDA and SQIVND (reference sequence). The trim removed 4 bases at V and 4 bases at J, leaving 7 bases unmatched. This chain's CDR3 is CASSTAGTGGLYGYTF. The CDR3 coding sequence is TGTGCCAGTAGTACGGCCGGGACAGGGGGCCTCTATGGCTACACCTTC.

This clone occurred many times. The chain has TRBV15 and TRBJ2-1; 8 positions match TRBD1. From germline, CDR1 is LNHNV and CDR2 YYDKDF (reference sequence). V lost 3 bases, J lost 6 bases, and 7 bases stayed unmatched. This CDR3 spans 15 amino acids. This CDR3 reads CATSREDRDVNEQFF. Written as DNA, the CDR3 is TGTGCCACCAGCAGGGAGGACAGGGACGTCAATGAGCAGTTCTTC.

The chain carries TRBV11-2 and TRBJ1-2; 11 nucleotides agree with TRBD1. Per the germline V gene, CDR1 is SGHAT and CDR2 is FQNNGV. Losses at the gene ends were 5 bases for V and 7 bases for J; bases not matched to a gene: 9. The CDR3 contains 15 residues. In nucleotides, the CDR3 is TGTGCCAGCAGCGCCACCGGGACAGGGGGTTTTGGCTACACCTTC. Translation gives CASSATGTGGFGYTF.

V gene TRBV15 combines with J gene TRBJ1-4; TRBD1 might be the D (5 bases). Between the trimmed V and J ends, which lost 0 bases and 7 bases, there was a span of 12 bases. The CDR3 loop spans 15 amino acids. Germline assignment: CDR1 LNHNV and CDR2 YYDKDF (reference sequence). The CDR3 DNA reads TGTGCCACCAGCAGAGATCTGGGGGGGATTGAAAAACTGTTTTTT. Its protein product is CATSRDLGGIEKLFF.

The gene calls are TRBV11-2 and TRBJ1-6, with 7 bases aligning to TRBD1. This CDR3 has 11 residues. The V segment lost 4 bases and the J segment 16 bases; nucleotides outside the gene matches: 4. Germline V gene data show CDR1 as SGHAT and CDR2 as FQNNGV. CDR3 in amino acids: CASSSGTELHF. Here the CDR3 DNA reads TGTGCCAGCAGCTCCGGGACAGAGCTCCACTTT.

The chain employs TRBV14 and TRBJ1-3, with D possibly being TRBD1 (6 bases). V was trimmed by 7 bases and J by 0 bases, leaving 16 bases between them. The germline gives CDR1 SGHDN, CDR2 FVKESK. The CDR3 sequence is 16 residues long. The chain's CDR3 is CASTPGHPRSGNTIYF. As DNA, the CDR3 is TGTGCCAGCACCCCGGGACACCCGCGCTCTGGAAACACCATATATTTT.

The chain links TRBV7-9 to TRBJ1-2, with D unresolved. V was pared by 2 bases and J by 0 bases, with 19 bases between. From germline, CDR1 is SEHNR and CDR2 FQNEAQ (reference sequence). The CDR3 is 18 residues long. The CDR3 DNA reads as TGTGCCAGCAGCTTAAGGCCACCCGGAGCCCCTACTAACTATGGCTACACCTTC. Protein product: CASSLRPPGAPTNYGYTF.

This clone is a singleton in its sample. The J gene is TRBJ2-4, the V gene TRBV7-3, with D perhaps TRBD2 (6 bases). V dropped 4 bases and J dropped 0 bases, with 13 bases sitting between them. The germline CDR1 and CDR2 sequences are SGHTA and FQGTGA. CDR3 length: 16 amino acids. The CDR3 region has the DNA TGTGCCAGCAGCTCGGGCAGTAGCGGAGCCAAAAACATTCAGTACTTC. Protein sequence: CASSSGSSGAKNIQYF.

This clone was detected a few times. The chain recombines TRBV5-6 with TRBJ1-6, with D possibly being TRBD1 (5 bases). From germline, CDR1 is SGHDT and CDR2 YYEEEE. CDR3 length: 16 residues. With 3 bases removed from V and 5 bases from J, the gap between germline ends came to 15 bases. The CDR3: CASSYGKGSNNSPLHF. The CDR3 region has the DNA TGTGCCAGCAGCTACGGAAAGGGGTCGAATAATTCACCCCTCCACTTT. The full variable domain, completed using reference TRBV5-6 and TRBJ1-6, is DAGVTQSPTHLIKTRGQQVTLRCSPKSGHDTVSWYQQALGQGPQFIFQYYEEEERQRGNFPDRFSGHQFPNYSSELNVNALLLGDSALYLCASSYGKGSNNSPLHFGNGTRLTVT.

The V call is TRBV4-1, the J call TRBJ1-3; D is unresolved. The CDR3 totals 16 residues. V was shortened by 2 bases and J by 2 bases, with 13 bases between the two germline ends. Germline lookup yields CDR1 MGHRA and CDR2 YSYEKL. DNA of the CDR3: TGCGCCAGCAGCCAAATTGTCACGGTCCCTGGAAACACCATATATTTT. Protein: CASSQIVTVPGNTIYF.